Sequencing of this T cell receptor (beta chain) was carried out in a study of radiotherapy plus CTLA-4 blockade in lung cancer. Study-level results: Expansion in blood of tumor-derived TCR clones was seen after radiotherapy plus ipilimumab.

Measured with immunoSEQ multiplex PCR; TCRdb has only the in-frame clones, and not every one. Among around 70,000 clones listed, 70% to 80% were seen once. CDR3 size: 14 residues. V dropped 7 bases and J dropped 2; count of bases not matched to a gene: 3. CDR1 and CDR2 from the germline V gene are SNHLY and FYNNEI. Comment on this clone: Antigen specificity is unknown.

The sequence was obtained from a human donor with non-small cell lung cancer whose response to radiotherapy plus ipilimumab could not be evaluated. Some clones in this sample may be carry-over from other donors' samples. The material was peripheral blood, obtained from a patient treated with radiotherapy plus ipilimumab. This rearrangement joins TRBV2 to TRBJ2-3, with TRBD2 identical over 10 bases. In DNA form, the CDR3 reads TGTGCCAGCACGCTAGCGGGGGCCACAGATACGCAGTATTTT. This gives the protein CASTLAGATDTQYF. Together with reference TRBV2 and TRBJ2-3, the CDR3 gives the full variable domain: EPEVTQTPSHQVTQMGQEVILRCVPISNHLYFYWYRQILGQKVEFLVSFYNNEISEKSEIFDDQFSVERPDGSNFTLKIRSTKLEDSAMYFCASTLAGATDTQYFGPGTRLTVL.